What follows are 18 T cell receptor beta chains derived from one specimen sequenced in a study of T cell repertoires in cytomegalovirus infection. TCRdb independently ran MiXCR on the reads; one entry per CDR3 protein. The sample contains some 100,000 distinct CDR3 sequences, about 22% of which appear only once. Material: CD8+ T cells from PBMCs. Receptors were obtained from a human donor in good health (CMV status not recorded). Some clones in this sample may be carry-over from other donors' samples.

This chain connects TRBV6-8 to TRBJ1-6; the D gene is possibly TRBD1 (6 bases). The V and J ends lost 0 bases and 2 bases respectively, with 14 bases between them. The germline V gene encodes CDR1 MNHGY and CDR2 SAAAGT. CDR3 length equals 18 residues. CDR3 sequence (DNA): TGTGCCAGCAGTTACTCCTTCGGACAGTGTGCCTATAATTCACCCCTCCACTTT. Its protein product is CASSYSFGQCAYNSPLHF.

Many counts were recorded for this clonotype. For the CDR3, the DNA is TGTGCCAGCAGCCCAGAGGGAATTAACACTGAAGCTTTCTTT. This gives the protein CASSPEGINTEAFF. J is TRBJ1-1 and V is TRBV7-2; D is unresolved. The germline V gene encodes CDR1 SGHTA and CDR2 FQGNSA. V gave up 5 bases and J gave up 2 bases, with 12 bases separating them. The CDR3 runs to 14 residues.

This clonotype was seen only a few times. V gene TRBV6-2 or TRBV6-3 combines with J gene TRBJ2-1, with 10 bases fitting TRBD2. This CDR3 comprises 18 residues. From germline, CDR1 is MNHEY and CDR2 SVGEGT. V gave up 1 base and J gave up 1 base; unmatched junction bases: 7. In DNA form, the CDR3 reads TGTGCCAGCAGTTACTTCCCTAGCGGGAGCCATTCCTACAATGAGCAGTTCTTC. Its translation: CASSYFPSGSHSYNEQFF.

A note on this clonotype: One end of the junction fails to match germline, which may point to a read error. J is TRBJ1-1 and V is TRBV4-1, with TRBD1 matching 7 bases. The CDR3 spans 15 residues. The germline V gene has CDR1 MGHRA and CDR2 YSYEKL. CDR3 sequence: CASSQDNRGGTETFF. Here the CDR3 DNA reads TGCGCCAGCAGCCAAGATAACAGGGGTGGCACTGAAACTTTCTTT.

This rearrangement joins TRBV20-1 to TRBJ2-2, with D perhaps TRBD1 (6 bases). Trimming took 3 bases from V and 6 from J, leaving 11 bases between them. The CDR3 sequence is 13 residues long. CDR1 is DFQATT, CDR2 SNEGSKA, per germline (reference sequence). CDR3 sequence: CSASLGASGELFF. CDR3 coding DNA: TGCAGTGCTAGTTTGGGGGCCTCCGGGGAGCTGTTTTTT.

The chain links TRBV4-3 to TRBJ2-3; TRBD2 matches 8 bases. The V gene end was trimmed by 4 bases and the J gene end by 5 bases; junction bases not matched to a gene: 8. The CDR3 contains 15 residues. Germline-derived CDR1 and CDR2 are LGHNA and YSLEER. The CDR3 region has the DNA TGCGCCAGCAGCCTGGTGGGGCTAGCGGGAGATACGCAGTATTTT. Translation: CASSLVGLAGDTQYF.

This clonotype turned up a few times. The chain is built from TRBV7-9 and TRBJ2-7; 7 bases agree with TRBD1. CDR1 is SEHNR and CDR2 is FQNEAQ in the germline V gene (reference sequence). CDR3 length equals 17 residues. With 5 bases clipped from V and 5 bases from J, the junction kept 18 bases outside the gene matches. CDR3 sequence reads: CASSHTTPIDRAHEQYF. The DNA of the CDR3 is TGTGCCAGCAGCCATACAACCCCCATAGACAGGGCCCACGAGCAGTACTTC.

This clonotype was picked up many times. The rearrangement links TRBV13 to TRBJ2-7, with D maybe TRBD2 (6 bases). Trimming pared 6 bases from V and 1 base from J, leaving 13 bases between. Germline V gene lookup returns CDR1 PRHDT and CDR2 FYEKMQ (reference sequence). The length of the CDR3 is 14 residues. The CDR3 DNA follows: TGTGCCAGCAGGAAGAGGGGAGGTTCCTACGAGCAGTACTTC. It encodes CASRKRGGSYEQYF.

The V call is TRBV7-9, the J call TRBJ2-7; 7 bases agree with TRBD1. Germline values: CDR1 SEHNR, CDR2 FQNEAQ (reference sequence). The CDR3 totals 12 residues. Germline trimming cut 4 bases from V and 5 bases from J; bases unmatched to any gene: 2. In DNA, the CDR3 is TGTGCCAGCAGCTCGGGACAGAACGAGCAGTACTTC. Its translation is CASSSGQNEQYF.

The chain links TRBV14 to TRBJ1-1; D remains unclear. The germline V gene has CDR1 SGHDN and CDR2 FVKESK. The CDR3 is 15 residues long. Trimming took 0 bases from V and 3 from J, leaving 11 bases between them. The CDR3: CASSQDRGGYTEAFF. As DNA, the CDR3 is TGTGCCAGCAGCCAAGATCGTGGCGGGTACACTGAAGCTTTCTTT.

This clonotype was picked up many times. The gene calls are TRBV5-5 and TRBJ2-1; 14 bases agree with TRBD2. J gave up 8 bases and V 6 bases, and 7 bases lay outside the gene matches. Germline V gene lookup returns CDR1 SGHKS and CDR2 YYEKEE (reference sequence). This CDR3 region has 15 residues. In DNA form, the CDR3 reads TGTGCCAGCACTTCCGGGGGACTAGCGGGGGATGAGCAGTTCTTC. It codes for CASTSGGLAGDEQFF.

This clonotype was observed once. The V gene is TRBV4-1, the J gene TRBJ1-4; D is possibly TRBD1 (5 bases). The V end was cut by 0 bases, the J end by 7 bases, with 9 bases between. Germline CDR1 and CDR2: MGHRA and YSYEKL. The length of the CDR3 is 14 residues. The CDR3 is CASSQDLGTEKLFF. CDR3 nucleotides: TGCGCCAGCAGCCAAGATCTAGGGACTGAAAAACTGTTTTTT.

The chain employs TRBV27 and TRBJ2-5; D gene uncertain. Germline V gene sequence: CDR1 MNHEY, CDR2 SMNVEV (reference sequence). The V and J ends lost 5 bases and 0 bases respectively, with 4 bases between them. This CDR3 comprises 12 residues. CDR3 loop: CASSPNQETQYF. DNA of the CDR3: TGTGCCAGCAGTCCCAACCAAGAGACCCAGTACTTC.

The chain has TRBV14 and TRBJ2-7; the match to TRBD1 covers 9 bases. Germline V gives CDR1 SGHDN, CDR2 FVKESK. Losses at the gene ends were 3 bases for V and 2 bases for J; bases not matched to a gene: 5. The CDR3 totals 15 residues. CDR3 in amino acids: CASSQWTGAAYEQYF. The CDR3 coding sequence is TGTGCCAGCAGCCAGTGGACAGGGGCGGCCTACGAGCAGTACTTC. The full variable domain, its missing parts supplied by reference TRBV14 and TRBJ2-7, is EAGVTQFPSHSVIEKGQTVTLRCDPISGHDNLYWYRRVMGKEIKFLLHFVKESKQDESGMPNNRFLAERTGGTYSTLKVQPAELEDSGVYFCASSQWTGAAYEQYFGPGTRLTVT.

This rearrangement joins TRBV15 to TRBJ2-1, with 12 positions matching TRBD2. The CDR3 is 16 residues long. From germline, CDR1 is LNHNV and CDR2 YYDKDF (reference sequence). V dropped 3 bases and J dropped 7; count of bases not matched to a gene: 7. CDR3 DNA sequence: TGTGCCACCAGCAGCCCCGGGACTAGCGGGTCTAATGAGCAGTTCTTC. It translates to CATSSPGTSGSNEQFF.

This clonotype turned up a few times. The genes are TRBV10-2 and TRBJ2-7, with D perhaps assigned TRBD1 or TRBD2 (5 bases each). Germline V gene data show CDR1 as WSHSY and CDR2 as SAAADI. This CDR3 region has 14 residues. V dropped 11 bases and J dropped 2 bases, with 19 bases sitting between them. This CDR3 is CAFKTGTVPYEQYF. CDR3 nucleotides: TGCGCCTTCAAAACCGGGACGGTGCCCTACGAGCAGTACTTC.

This clonotype has just a few counts. This chain joins TRBV12-3 or TRBV12-4 and TRBJ2-2, with D possibly being TRBD2 (5 bases). The CDR3 sequence is 16 residues long. The V gene lost 9 bases and the J gene lost 10 bases, with 27 bases spanning the gap. CDR3 coding DNA: TGTGCCAGTATTGGGCGGGTTGAGACCCGAAAGGAGGAGCTGTTTTTT. Protein product: CASIGRVETRKEELFF.

This clonotype was found a few times. This sequence joins TRBV7-3 and TRBJ2-3; TRBD1 might be the D (7 bases). V was clipped by 1 base and J by 6 bases, with 20 bases between them. Germline V gene data show CDR1 as SGHTA and CDR2 as FQGTGA. The CDR3 has 17 amino acids. The CDR3 spells CASSLKGGDSWRDTQYF. In DNA, the CDR3 is TGTGCCAGCAGCTTAAAAGGCGGGGACAGTTGGAGGGATACGCAGTATTTT.